This T cell receptor beta chain comes out of a study of blood T cell repertoires in COVID-19. Study overall: Specimens from acute and convalescent COVID-19 originated in the United States, Italy and Spain. T cells, B-cell-depleted T cells, or PBMCs provided the cDNA or gDNA that served as material.

Study processing details: Researchers report that nucleated cell counts were estimated from reference gene primer amplification. Sequencing used immunoSEQ multiplex PCR; TCRdb keeps in-frame clones, though not all of them. V and J calls and clone size come straight from that table; D and trimming were deduced from the DNA. The table has roughly 70,000 clones, 75% to 85% seen once; the top ten hold about 16%. V shed 5 bases, J shed 3 bases, and the junction held 5 bases outside the gene matches. Per germline, CDR1 SGHTA and CDR2 FQGNSA. The CDR3 is made up of 14 amino acids. The chain combines TRBV7-2 with TRBJ1-2; the match to TRBD1 covers 8 bases. The origin of this receptor is a human donor in a cohort sampled during active COVID-19. The sample comprised peripheral blood. The CDR3 region has the DNA TGTGCCAGCAGCACCCGACAGGGGTACTATGGCTACACCTTC. It yields the protein CASSTRQGYYGYTF.